This TCR beta chain emerged from a study of OX40 agonist ivuxolimab in advanced cancers. Repertoires were generated with immunoSEQ multiplex PCR, while TCRdb's copy carries only in-frame clones and drops some. The top ten hold 4.5% to 5% of the sample, which has about 70,000 clones, just over 90% seen once. The germline CDR1 and CDR2 sequences are SGDLS and YYNGEE. The CDR3 loop spans 15 amino acids. J lost 1 base, V lost 4 bases, and 7 bases had no gene match. At cycle 4 day 1, cycle 7 day 1, and baseline, blood was sampled. Sequencing used CD4+ or CD8+ T cells sorted from blood, obtained in a trial of the OX40 agonist ivuxolimab. The V and J genes are TRBV9 and TRBJ2-7, with TRBD1 matching over 8 bases. The source is an adult with an advanced solid tumor such as melanoma, head and neck, liver or kidney cancer. This CDR3 reads CASSPGDRRSYEQYF. The CDR3 bases are TGTGCCAGCAGCCCCGGGGACAGGCGGTCCTACGAGCAGTACTTC.